The T cell receptor beta chain described here comes from a study of identical twins. Whole-study results and caveats: Potential partial confounding of zero-insertion analyses by invariant MAIT and iNKT cells was noted.

Between the trimmed V and J ends, which lost 1 base and 7 bases, there was a span of 11 bases. This CDR3 has 14 amino acids. CDR1 is LNHNV and CDR2 is YYDKDF in the germline V gene (reference sequence). Using its own MiXCR run on the 5' RACE reads, TCRdb lists one record per CDR3 protein. The sample consists of about 330,000 distinct CDR3 sequences, around 12% of them appearing once. This clonotype was observed many times. Its target is unknown. The sample was also linked to a second study, of yellow fever vaccine responses in identical twins.

The specimen was CD8+ T cells sorted from blood. The source is a woman under 30 in good health. The V gene is TRBV15, the J gene TRBJ2-1, with TRBD1 as a possible D gene (6 bases). The CDR3 sequence: CATSRVQGVNEQFF. In DNA, the CDR3 is TGTGCCACCAGCAGAGTACAGGGCGTAAATGAGCAGTTCTTC.